These 28 T cell receptor beta chains were sequenced from one sample in a study of T cells in Graves' hyperthyroidism and ophthalmopathy. The CDR3 regions of TCR beta were amplified from RNA transcripts. Initially, a first-round RT-PCR of the TCR CDR3 employed the HTBI primer set. TCRdb fed the multiplex PCR reads into MiXCR, producing one record per CDR3 protein. The profile shows 620,000 or so distinct CDR3 sequences, roughly 15% of them singletons. Sequenced: blood. The source is a woman aged 45-65 years with Graves' ophthalmopathy.

The sample holds many counts of this clonotype. The V call is TRBV18, the J call TRBJ1-5; TRBD1 aligns across 7 bases. The CDR3 consists of 16 residues. With 4 bases clipped from V and 4 bases from J, the junction kept 10 bases outside the gene matches. Germline-derived CDR1 and CDR2 are KGHSH and LQKENI. CDR3 loop: CASSRYSTGRNQPQHF. For the CDR3, the DNA is TGTGCCAGCTCACGCTACTCGACAGGGCGGAATCAGCCCCAGCATTTT.

This clonotype has a count of ten or more. This chain links TRBV11-2 with TRBJ2-5; D is unclear. The CDR3 consists of 18 residues. Per the germline V gene, CDR1 is SGHAT and CDR2 is FQNNGV. The ends were cut back, 3 bases at V and 4 bases at J, with 24 bases in the middle. This CDR3 is CASSLGEVNRQIAETQYF. The CDR3 DNA sequence: TGTGCCAGCAGCTTGGGTGAGGTAAACCGCCAAATTGCAGAGACCCAGTACTTC.

This clonotype appeared a few times. This rearrangement joins TRBV4-2 to TRBJ2-3; D is uncertain. This CDR3 is 14 amino acids long. The germline V gene has CDR1 LGHNA and CDR2 YNFKEQ. V lost 0 bases, J lost 5 bases, and 9 bases lay in between. CDR3 DNA sequence: TGTGCCAGCAGCCAAGAGCTACTAAGAGATACGCAGTATTTT. Its protein is CASSQELLRDTQYF.

This clonotype has a handful of counts. This chain uses TRBV5-1 with TRBJ2-7, with no clear D. CDR1 SGHRS and CDR2 YFSETQ come from the germline V gene. The ends were cut back, 4 bases at V and 3 bases at J, with 14 bases in the middle. The CDR3 consists of 14 residues. The CDR3 here is CASSQSGGLYEQYF. In DNA form, the CDR3 reads TGCGCCAGCAGCCAATCCGGCGGCCTCTACGAGCAGTACTTC.

This clonotype was seen only a few times. The chain links TRBV15 to TRBJ2-7, with 9 bases identical to TRBD1. V lost 3 bases, J lost 5 bases, and 14 bases stayed unmatched. The CDR3 contains 17 residues. Per the germline V gene, CDR1 is LNHNV and CDR2 is YYDKDF (reference sequence). CDR3 in amino acids: CATSRSKNRGRINEQYF. In nucleotides, the CDR3 is TGTGCCACCAGCAGGAGCAAGAACAGGGGGCGAATTAACGAGCAGTACTTC.

This clonotype was counted ten times or more. The rearrangement links TRBV9 to TRBJ2-7; 8 bases match TRBD1. Germline CDR1 SGDLS, CDR2 YYNGEE. Losses at the gene ends were 3 bases for V and 3 bases for J; bases not matched to a gene: 5. CDR3 length: 14 residues. Written as DNA, the CDR3 is TGTGCCAGCAGCGCTACAGGGGGGAACTACGAGCAGTACTTC. Protein: CASSATGGNYEQYF.

This clonotype has ten or more counts. The gene calls are TRBV6-2 or TRBV6-3 and TRBJ2-7; TRBD2 matches at 7 bases. The germline V gene has CDR1 MNHEY and CDR2 SVGEGT. V lost 2 bases and J lost 1; bases outside the gene matches: 8. This CDR3 has 16 amino acids. CDR3 sequence: CASSYGFGLGSYEQYF. In DNA form, the CDR3 reads TGTGCCAGCAGTTACGGATTTGGACTAGGATCCTACGAGCAGTACTTC.

This clonotype was detected many times. In DNA, the CDR3 is TGTGCCAGCAGCTACGACAGGGGTGTTGCTGAAGCTTTCTTT. The encoded protein is CASSYDRGVAEAFF. The rearrangement links TRBV11-1 to TRBJ1-1; 8 bases fit TRBD1. Germline-derived CDR1 and CDR2 are SGHAT and FQDESV (reference sequence). The CDR3 has 14 amino acids. The V and J ends lost 4 bases and 6 bases, in that order; junction bases with no gene match: 7.

This clonotype was observed at least ten times. Here the CDR3 DNA reads TGTGCCAGCAGCCAATGGGGGGGCTCGAATACGCAGTATTTT. Its translation: CASSQWGGSNTQYF. The chain combines TRBV28 with TRBJ2-3; D perhaps matches TRBD2 (7 bases). CDR1 and CDR2 from the germline V gene are MDHEN and SYDVKM. Trimming took 6 bases from V and 7 from J, leaving 17 bases between them. This CDR3 spans 14 amino acids.

This clonotype was observed a handful of times. The rearrangement uses TRBV5-8 and TRBJ2-1, with a weak D call TRBD2 (6 bases). Trimming cost V 3 bases and J 9 bases, with 10 bases left between them. This CDR3 is built from 12 residues. Per germline, CDR1 SGHTS and CDR2 YDEGEE. The CDR3 spells CASSSGVGEQFF. The DNA of the CDR3 is TGTGCCAGCAGCTCGGGAGTCGGTGAGCAGTTCTTC.

This clonotype was detected only a few times. The chain recombines TRBV5-1 with TRBJ1-2; perhaps TRBD1 as D (6 bases). Germline values: CDR1 SGHRS, CDR2 YFSETQ. The V end lost 6 bases, the J end lost 3 bases, and 12 bases lay between the germline ends. CDR3 length: 13 residues. CDR3: CASTDRSYYGYTF. For the CDR3, the DNA is TGCGCCAGCACGGACAGATCTTACTATGGCTACACCTTC.

This clonotype was recorded a few times. The rearrangement joins TRBV14 to TRBJ2-7, with D perhaps TRBD2 (5 bases). The germline gives CDR1 SGHDN, CDR2 FVKESK. The CDR3 runs to 15 residues. V lost 0 bases, J lost 2 bases, and 11 bases lay in between. This CDR3 reads CASSQEGVLAYEQYF. The CDR3 DNA sequence: TGTGCCAGCAGCCAAGAGGGAGTTTTGGCCTACGAGCAGTACTTC.

As concerns this clonotype: Just one base apart from a much larger clone, this may be a read error. The chain combines TRBV24-1 with TRBJ2-2, with 10 bases lining up with TRBD1. Germline V CDR1 and CDR2: KGHDR, SFDVKD. The CDR3 loop spans 19 amino acids. The CDR3 DNA is TGTGCCACCAGTGATTATGAACCGGGACAGGGGTGGGGCACCGGGGGGCTGTTTTTT. Translation: CATSDYEPGQGWGTGGLFF.

CDR3 region: CASSLFGTGLSGELFF. The CDR3 bases are TGTGCCAGCAGTTTATTCGGGACAGGGCTTTCCGGGGAGCTGTTTTTT. The chain combines TRBV27 with TRBJ2-2; 9 nucleotides align to TRBD1. The CDR3 has 16 residues. After removal of 1 base from V and 6 bases from J, the junction contained 6 bases not matched to a gene. Per the germline V gene, CDR1 is MNHEY and CDR2 is SMNVEV (reference sequence).

This clonotype turned up a few times. This chain uses TRBV4-1 with TRBJ2-7; 7 bases map to TRBD2. V shed 0 bases, J shed 3 bases, and the junction held 5 bases outside the gene matches. This CDR3 contains 15 residues. CDR1 MGHRA and CDR2 YSYEKL come from the germline V gene. For the CDR3, the DNA is TGCGCCAGCAGCCAAGATAGGGACTATATCTACGAGCAGTACTTC. Protein: CASSQDRDYIYEQYF.

This chain links TRBV28 with TRBJ1-2; D is unclear. The germline V gene has CDR1 MDHEN and CDR2 SYDVKM. The CDR3 is made up of 12 amino acids. Trimming shortened V by 6 bases and J by 2 bases, and 7 bases separated the two germline ends. In DNA, the CDR3 is TGTGCCAGCAGACAACAGAACTATGGCTACACCTTC. Its protein is CASRQQNYGYTF.

The table lists this clonotype with many counts. V gene TRBV5-1 combines with J gene TRBJ2-7, with 12 bases lining up with TRBD2. This CDR3 contains 18 residues. The V gene end was trimmed by 3 bases and the J gene end by 2 bases; junction bases not matched to a gene: 12. CDR1 and CDR2 from the germline V gene are SGHRS and YFSETQ. The CDR3 DNA is TGCGCCAGCAGCTCATACAAGACTAGCGGGAGAAATCCCTACGAGCAGTACTTC. Translation: CASSSYKTSGRNPYEQYF.

This clonotype came up many times. V gene TRBV5-1 combines with J gene TRBJ1-1; 9 positions agree with TRBD1. V lost 4 bases to trimming and J lost 8 bases; unmatched junction nucleotides: 9. The CDR3 contains 14 residues. Germline V CDR1 and CDR2: SGHRS, YFSETQ. The CDR3 reads CASSRTTGGIEAFF. The DNA for the CDR3 is TGCGCCAGCAGCCGAACCACAGGGGGCATCGAAGCTTTCTTT.

There are a few counts of this clonotype. The gene calls are TRBV5-6 and TRBJ2-7; TRBD2 matches at 12 bases. Germline lookup yields CDR1 SGHDT and CDR2 YYEEEE. The CDR3 has 16 amino acids. With 3 bases clipped from V and 1 base from J, the junction kept 5 bases outside the gene matches. CDR3 region: CASSWETSGRSYEQYF. CDR3 DNA: TGTGCCAGCAGCTGGGAAACTAGCGGGAGGTCCTACGAGCAGTACTTC.

This sequence joins TRBV15 and TRBJ2-2; no reliable D call. The V and J ends lost 0 bases and 7 bases respectively, with 18 bases between them. Germline loops: CDR1 LNHNV, CDR2 YYDKDF (reference sequence). This CDR3 has 17 amino acids. The CDR3 is CATSRDGLTTLVGELFF. For the CDR3, the DNA is TGTGCCACCAGCAGAGATGGGTTGACCACCTTGGTCGGGGAGCTGTTTTTT.

In its sample, this clonotype was seen many times. The chain has TRBV6-2 or TRBV6-3 and TRBJ2-1; D gene ambiguous. The germline gives CDR1 MNHEY, CDR2 SVGEGT. The CDR3 is 11 amino acids. V lost 1 base and J lost 7, with 2 bases in between. CDR3 nucleotides: TGTGCCAGCAGTTACTGGAATGAGCAGTTCTTC. This gives the protein CASSYWNEQFF.

The chain employs TRBV29-1 and TRBJ2-2; possible D gene TRBD2, 5 bases. The CDR3 contains 13 residues. Germline CDR1 and CDR2: SQVTM and ANQGSEA. With 3 bases removed from V and 7 bases from J, the gap between germline ends came to 12 bases. CDR3 DNA: TGCAGCGTTGAGGAGCGGCGCGGCGGGGAGCTGTTTTTT. It is translated as CSVEERRGGELFF.

This clonotype was counted at least ten times. The gene calls are TRBV6-5 and TRBJ2-1; 15 bases map to TRBD2. V shed 2 bases, J shed 6 bases, and the junction held 5 bases outside the gene matches. The CDR3 is made up of 17 amino acids. Germline V gene data show CDR1 as MNHEY and CDR2 as SVGAGI. The CDR3 DNA reads as TGTGCCAGCAGTTACCGCCGGACTAGCGGGAGGGCCAATGAGCAGTTCTTC. It yields the protein CASSYRRTSGRANEQFF.

There are many counts of this clonotype. The J gene is TRBJ1-1, the V gene TRBV7-8; D is perhaps TRBD1 (6 bases). V gave up 2 bases and J gave up 7 bases, with 8 bases separating them. In germline, CDR1 is SGHVS, CDR2 FQNEAQ. The CDR3 contains 12 residues. The CDR3 sequence is CASSLRGGEAFF. CDR3 sequence (DNA): TGTGCCAGCAGCTTAAGGGGGGGTGAAGCTTTCTTT. Filled out from reference TRBV7-8 and TRBJ1-1, the complete variable domain reads GAGVSQSPRYKVAKRGQDVALRCDPISGHVSLFWYQQALGQGPEFLTYFQNEAQLDKSGLPSDRFFAERPEGSVSTLKIQRTQQEDSAVYLCASSLRGGEAFFGQGTRLTVV.

This clonotype was detected a few times. The chain recombines TRBV18 with TRBJ2-1, with 9 nucleotides matching TRBD2. V trimming: 3 bases; J trimming: 5 bases; junction bases outside the gene matches: 11. The germline gives CDR1 KGHSH, CDR2 LQKENI. This CDR3 comprises 17 residues. This chain's CDR3 is CASSPKPIAGEHNEQFF. The CDR3 bases are TGTGCCAGCTCACCCAAACCGATAGCGGGAGAACACAATGAGCAGTTCTTC.

The rearrangement joins TRBV11-3 to TRBJ2-7, with 8 positions matching TRBD2. This CDR3 has 16 amino acids. Losses at the gene ends were 3 bases for V and 7 bases for J; bases not matched to a gene: 14. Per the germline V gene, CDR1 is SGHNT and CDR2 is YENEEA. The CDR3 DNA follows: TGTGCCAGCAGCTTGCGAGGTACCGGGAGGGCCGGGGAGCAGTACTTC. Its translation is CASSLRGTGRAGEQYF.

The CDR3 here is CASSYRLGTGELFF. In nucleotides, the CDR3 is TGTGCCAGCAGTTACAGATTAGGCACCGGGGAGCTGTTTTTT. The chain recombines TRBV12-3 or TRBV12-4 with TRBJ2-2; D is uncertain. Trimming removed 4 bases at V and 4 bases at J, with 10 bases between. This CDR3 has 14 residues.

This clonotype was seen more than once but under ten times. The chain combines TRBV11-2 with TRBJ1-4; unclear D gene. The germline CDR1 and CDR2 sequences are SGHAT and FQNNGV. V shed 5 bases and J shed 7 bases, with 23 bases lying between them. This CDR3 is 17 amino acids long. The CDR3 loop reads CASSLRGAGENREKLFF. CDR3 bases: TGTGCCAGCAGCCTACGGGGAGCGGGAGAAAACCGTGAAAAACTGTTTTTT.